The 25 T cell receptor beta chains below all came from one sample that was sequenced in a study of blood T cells in healthy people across ages. Primed by a sample-barcoded 5' primer and a J-beta primer mix, a second PCR proceeded for about 6 to 11 cycles. TCRdb ran MiXCR on the 5' RACE reads and lists one entry per CDR3 protein. The sample consists of over 500,000 distinct CDR3 sequences, about a quarter of them appearing once. These data also featured in a second study, about T cells of mothers and their children.

The specimen sequenced was blood. Every receptor here comes from a boy aged 2-15 years in good health.

This clonotype was detected only a few times. The J gene is TRBJ2-5, the V gene TRBV7-2; 7 nucleotides line up with TRBD1. Trimming removed 5 bases from V and 1 base from J; junction bases left unmatched: 7. The CDR3 is 15 residues long. Germline-derived CDR1 and CDR2 are SGHTA and FQGNSA. The CDR3 loop reads CASSGAGTAQETQYF. As DNA, the CDR3 is TGTGCCAGCAGCGGGGCCGGGACAGCCCAAGAGACCCAGTACTTC.

The table lists this clonotype with a few counts. The J gene is TRBJ1-2, the V gene TRBV7-9; perhaps TRBD1 as D (6 bases). Germline CDR1 reads SEHNR; CDR2 reads FQNEAQ (reference sequence). Between the trimmed V and J ends, which lost 5 bases and 8 bases, there was a span of 18 bases. The CDR3 loop spans 14 amino acids. CDR3 nucleotide sequence: TGTGCCAGCAGCCCTACTGACAGGCGCCTCGGCTACACCTTC. Translated, it gives CASSPTDRRLGYTF.

The V gene is TRBV10-2, the J gene TRBJ2-5; D assignment may be TRBD1 or TRBD2 (5 bases each). The germline V and J ends were trimmed by 3 bases and 4 bases, with 12 bases remaining between them. CDR3 length equals 14 residues. Germline assignment: CDR1 WSHSY and CDR2 SAAADI. The CDR3 DNA sequence: TGCGCCAGCAGTGACTCGGGACCCGGAGAGACCCAGTACTTC. The encoded protein is CASSDSGPGETQYF.

The chain combines TRBV19 with TRBJ1-1; possible D gene TRBD1, 6 bases. The germline V and J ends were trimmed by 1 base and 4 bases, with 10 bases remaining between them. CDR1 LNHDA and CDR2 SQIVND come from the germline V gene (reference sequence). The CDR3 totals 14 residues. The CDR3, as DNA: TGTGCCAGTAGTATAGGGGGGCGCGGCACTGAAGCTTTCTTT. This sequence encodes CASSIGGRGTEAFF.

This clonotype showed up just a few times. The rearrangement joins TRBV6-6 to TRBJ2-5; 9 bases fit TRBD2. The CDR3 length is 14 residues. Germline CDR1 reads MNHNY; CDR2 reads SVGAGI (reference sequence). Trimming removed 6 bases from V and 5 bases from J; junction bases left unmatched: 7. CDR3 protein: CASSSGTSYETQYF. The CDR3, as DNA: TGTGCCAGCAGCTCCGGGACTAGCTATGAGACCCAGTACTTC.

This clonotype was observed at least ten times. The chain joins TRBV12-5 to TRBJ2-2; D is unclear. CDR3 size: 13 residues. Trimming stripped 0 bases from V and 5 bases from J, with 4 bases between. Germline V gives CDR1 LGHNT, CDR2 FRNRAP. For the CDR3, the DNA is TGTGCTAGTGGTTTGGTTCGAACCGGGGAGCTGTTTTTT. This encodes CASGLVRTGELFF.

Ten or more counts support this clonotype. This chain joins TRBV3-1 and TRBJ2-1; 7 nucleotides agree with TRBD2. Germline V lookup: CDR1 LGHDT, CDR2 YNNKEL (reference sequence). V was pared by 4 bases and J by 3 bases, with 6 bases of the junction left unmatched. This CDR3 contains 15 residues. CDR3 amino acids: CASSPGGLVYNEQFF. The DNA for the CDR3 is TGTGCCAGCAGCCCCGGTGGACTAGTCTACAATGAGCAGTTCTTC.

The V gene is TRBV5-6, the J gene TRBJ2-5, with 8 bases that match TRBD2. CDR3 length: 14 amino acids. V lost 7 bases and J lost 2; bases outside the gene matches: 7. CDR1 is SGHDT and CDR2 is YYEEEE in the germline V gene. Here the CDR3 reads CASGPGLGQETQYF. CDR3 coding DNA: TGTGCCAGCGGACCGGGACTAGGGCAAGAGACCCAGTACTTC.

The chain links TRBV5-6 to TRBJ2-4; D is undetermined. V gave up 2 bases and J gave up 6 bases, with 12 bases separating them. Germline V gene lookup returns CDR1 SGHDT and CDR2 YYEEEE. The CDR3 runs 14 residues. This chain's CDR3 is CASSFVATLNIQYF. Here the CDR3 DNA reads TGTGCCAGCAGCTTTGTGGCCACGCTAAACATTCAGTACTTC.

This sequence joins TRBV12-3 or TRBV12-4 and TRBJ2-1; D perhaps matches TRBD2 (7 bases). V was cut by 2 bases and J by 4 bases, with 12 bases left in between. The CDR3 is made up of 15 amino acids. CDR3 in amino acids: CASSLRGGPYNEQFF. Written as DNA, the CDR3 is TGTGCCAGCAGTTTAAGGGGGGGGCCTTACAATGAGCAGTTCTTC.

This sequence joins TRBV7-3 and TRBJ2-5; D not resolved. The V end lost 1 base, the J end lost 1 base, and 4 bases lay between the germline ends. In germline, CDR1 is SGHTA, CDR2 FQGTGA. CDR3 length: 13 amino acids. DNA for the CDR3: TGTGCCAGCAGCTTAATACTCCAAGAGACCCAGTACTTC. Its translation is CASSLILQETQYF.

The chain couples TRBV7-2 to TRBJ1-5; D not resolved. The V end was cut by 0 bases, the J end by 3 bases, with 12 bases between. CDR1 and CDR2 (germline): SGHTA, FQGNSA. The CDR3 is 16 residues long. As DNA, the CDR3 is TGTGCCAGCAGCTTAGCGGGCGGAAACCTCAATCAGCCCCAGCATTTT. Amino acids: CASSLAGGNLNQPQHF. The full variable domain, in which reference TRBV7-2 and TRBJ1-5 provide the parts outside the CDR3, is GAGVSQSPSNKVTEKGKDVELRCDPISGHTALYWYRQSLGQGLEFLIYFQGNSAPDKSGLPSDRFSAERTGGSVSTLTIQRTQQEDSAVYLCASSLAGGNLNQPQHFGDGTRLSIL.

The chain combines TRBV20-1 with TRBJ2-1; 7 bases align to TRBD1. This CDR3 has 12 residues. Germline V gene lookup returns CDR1 DFQATT and CDR2 SNEGSKA (reference sequence). V dropped 6 bases and J dropped 9; count of bases not matched to a gene: 8. The CDR3 loop reads CSARQGSVEQFF. The CDR3 DNA sequence: TGCAGTGCAAGACAGGGAAGCGTTGAGCAGTTCTTC.

V is TRBV7-9 and J is TRBJ1-3; D not resolved. The V gene's germline CDR1 is SEHNR and CDR2 FQNEAQ (reference sequence). The CDR3 is 14 amino acids. Trimming removed 5 bases at V and 1 base at J, with 9 bases between. The CDR3 loop reads CASSPRISGNTIYF. The CDR3 DNA follows: TGTGCCAGCAGCCCCAGGATTTCTGGAAACACCATATATTTT.

The chain is built from TRBV5-1 and TRBJ2-3; tentative D call: TRBD2 (7 bases). The ends were cut back, 4 bases at V and 0 bases at J, with 15 bases in the middle. CDR3 length: 16 amino acids. Germline assignment: CDR1 SGHRS and CDR2 YFSETQ. In nucleotides, the CDR3 is TGCGCCAGCAGCCCCTGGGGGGGGGCTAGCACAGATACGCAGTATTTT. The encoded protein is CASSPWGGASTDTQYF.

This clonotype came up a few times. The chain has TRBV6-6 and TRBJ2-5; 14 positions agree with TRBD2. The CDR3 covers 15 residues. Germline V gene sequence: CDR1 MNHNY, CDR2 SVGAGI (reference sequence). V shed 2 bases and J 7 bases; nucleotides not matched to a gene: 3. Here the CDR3 reads CASSYPGLAGGTQYF. The DNA of the CDR3 is TGTGCCAGCAGTTACCCAGGACTAGCGGGAGGGACCCAGTACTTC.

The genes are TRBV9 and TRBJ1-2, with 7 bases identical to TRBD1. Germline CDR1 SGDLS, CDR2 YYNGEE. This CDR3 comprises 13 residues. Trimming took 3 bases from V and 6 from J; bases not matched to a gene: 5. CDR3 residues: CASSDGQANGYTF. The CDR3 DNA sequence: TGTGCCAGCAGCGACGGACAGGCTAATGGCTACACCTTC.

This clonotype has more than one count but fewer than ten. The chain combines TRBV20-1 with TRBJ2-2; 8 bases line up with TRBD2. The CDR3 has 14 residues. Unmatched junction bases numbered 3, after V lost 3 bases and J lost 3 bases. Germline V CDR1 and CDR2: DFQATT, SNEGSKA (reference sequence). The CDR3 here is CSARLAGHTGELFF. The DNA of the CDR3 is TGCAGTGCTAGGTTAGCGGGACACACCGGGGAGCTGTTTTTT.

A note on this clonotype: Mismatch with germline at one junction end may stem from a read error. The chain is built from TRBV7-2 and TRBJ2-1, with D hard to call. The J call is doubtful: the DNA matches TRBJ2-5 better. Germline V gives CDR1 SGHTA, CDR2 FQGNSA. CDR3 length equals 14 residues. The CDR3 loop is CAGSLRAGKETQYF. The CDR3 DNA reads TGTGCCGGCAGCTTAAGGGCTGGCAAAGAGACCCAGTACTTC.

This clonotype showed up just a few times. CDR3 nucleotide sequence: TGCAGTGCTCTCGGACTAGCTCCGGGATCAGATACGCAGTATTTT. Encoded protein: CSALGLAPGSDTQYF. The V and J genes are TRBV20-1 and TRBJ2-3; 8 nucleotides align to TRBD2. This CDR3 is 15 amino acids long. Germline loops: CDR1 DFQATT, CDR2 SNEGSKA (reference sequence). With 5 bases clipped from V and 4 bases from J, the junction kept 11 bases outside the gene matches.

This clonotype was observed a few times. The rearrangement links TRBV7-2 to TRBJ1-1, with unresolved D. The V end lost 5 bases, the J end lost 3 bases, and 16 bases lay between the germline ends. Looked up from germline, CDR1 is SGHTA and CDR2 is FQGNSA. The CDR3 totals 15 residues. CDR3 DNA sequence: TGTGCCAGCAGCGTGACCGGGCCTGTGGACACTGAAGCTTTCTTT. Residues: CASSVTGPVDTEAFF.

The chain is built from TRBV20-1 and TRBJ1-2; 11 nucleotides match TRBD1. J lost 3 bases, V lost 1 base, and 1 base had no gene match. Germline loops: CDR1 DFQATT, CDR2 SNEGSKA (reference sequence). This CDR3 region has 14 residues. CDR3 amino acids: CSARGTGGDYGYTF. The CDR3 DNA reads TGCAGTGCTAGAGGGACAGGGGGCGACTATGGCTACACCTTC.

This clonotype has a count of ten or more. The J gene is TRBJ1-2, the V gene TRBV29-1; 10 nucleotides align to TRBD1. With V trimmed by 5 bases and J by 3 bases, 3 bases remained unmatched. Germline lookup yields CDR1 SQVTM and CDR2 ANQGSEA. This CDR3 contains 13 residues. This CDR3 is CSVPGTGDYGYTF. CDR3 DNA sequence: TGCAGCGTTCCCGGGACAGGGGACTATGGCTACACCTTC.

The sample holds many counts of this clonotype. V usage is TRBV7-8 and J usage is TRBJ2-7; D perhaps matches TRBD1 (6 bases). V was cut by 2 bases and J by 3 bases, with 14 bases left in between. Germline CDR1 SGHVS, CDR2 FQNEAQ. The CDR3 is made up of 15 amino acids. As DNA, the CDR3 is TGTGCCAGCAGCTTATCCCCGGGACAAATCTACGAGCAGTACTTC. It is translated as CASSLSPGQIYEQYF.

For this clonotype: One end of the junction does not line up with germline, which may come from a read error. The chain joins TRBV7-9 to TRBJ1-1; no firm D call. The CDR3 consists of 18 residues. CDR1 SEHNR and CDR2 FQNEAQ come from the germline V gene (reference sequence). The CDR3 DNA reads as TGTGCCAGCACCTTAGAACATAATCGACGGTTGTTGAACACTGAAGCTTTCTTT. This sequence encodes CASTLEHNRRLLNTEAFF.